This T cell receptor (beta chain) is from a study of cytomegalovirus exposure and HLA in healthy donors. General study results and limits: Immune exposure information comprised only CMV serostatus. Diagnosis of cytomegalovirus status made by the classifier reportedly showed high specificity and sensitivity.

A multiplex PCR was run with 60 Vbeta primers and 13 Jbeta primers. Some clones are missing from TCRdb's copy, which holds only in-frame ones; the method was immunoSEQ multiplex PCR. The sample holds some 130,000 clones, 60% to 80% seen once. The CDR3 is 13 residues long. Germline CDR1 reads MNHEY; CDR2 reads SMNVEV (reference sequence). V dropped 8 bases and J dropped 4 bases, with 12 bases sitting between them. For this clone: The antigen is undetermined.

This chain connects TRBV27 to TRBJ2-1; D possibly corresponds to TRBD2 (7 bases). The clonotype originates from a man aged 30-40 years in good health and CMV-seronegative. The sequenced sample consisted of PBMCs. CDR3 protein: CASGGGPYNEQFF. DNA of the CDR3: TGTGCCAGCGGGGGGGGGCCTTACAATGAGCAGTTCTTC.